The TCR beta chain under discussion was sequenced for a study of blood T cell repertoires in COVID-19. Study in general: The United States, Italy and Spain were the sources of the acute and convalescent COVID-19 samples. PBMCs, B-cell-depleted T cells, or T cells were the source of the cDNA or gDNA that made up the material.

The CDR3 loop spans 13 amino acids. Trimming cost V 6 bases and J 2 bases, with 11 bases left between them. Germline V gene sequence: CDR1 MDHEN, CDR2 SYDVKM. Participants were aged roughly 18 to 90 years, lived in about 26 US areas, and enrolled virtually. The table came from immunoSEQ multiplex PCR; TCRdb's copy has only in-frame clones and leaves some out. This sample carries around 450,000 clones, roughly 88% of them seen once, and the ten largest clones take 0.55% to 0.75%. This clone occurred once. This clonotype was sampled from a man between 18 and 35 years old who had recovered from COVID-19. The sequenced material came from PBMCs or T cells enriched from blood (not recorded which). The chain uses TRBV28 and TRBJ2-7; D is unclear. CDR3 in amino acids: CASRPDNAYEQYF. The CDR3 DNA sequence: TGTGCCAGCAGACCCGACAACGCCTACGAGCAGTACTTC.